A selection of T cell receptor beta chains follows, all from one sample in a study of blood T cell repertoires in COVID-19. The protocol was immunoSEQ multiplex PCR, while the TCRdb copy is restricted to in-frame clones and leaves out a portion. In the table there are 130,000 to 150,000 clones, around 81% of which are singletons. The specimen sequenced was peripheral blood. All receptors derive from a human donor in a cohort sampled during active COVID-19. CDR3s include the opening cysteine and the closing phenylalanine or tryptophan. The D gene is left open where the match is weak. Part of the rows lack a size; the others show once, few, many or a class for expanded clones.

TRBV27	-	TRBD2	TRBJ2-3	CASSLRTSGTRDTQYF	TGTGCCAGCAGTTTAAGGACTAGCGGAACAAGAGATACGCAGTATTTT
TRBV19	-	-	TRBJ2-6	CASNREPGANVLTF	TGTGCCAGCAACAGGGAGCCCGGGGCCAACGTCCTGACTTTC
TRBV3-1/TRBV3-2	-	TRBD2	TRBJ2-7	CASSQDGAGRGYEQYF	TGTGCCAGCAGCCAAGATGGAGCGGGGCGGGGTTACGAGCAGTACTTC
TRBV28	few	TRBD2	TRBJ2-7	CASSLQTSGRVGEQYF	TGTGCCAGCAGTTTACAGACTAGCGGGAGAGTCGGCGAGCAGTACTTC
TRBV29-1	once	-	TRBJ2-1	CSVVGGKGFDEQFF	TGCAGCGTTGTAGGCGGGAAGGGATTCGATGAGCAGTTCTTC
TRBV5-6	-	TRBD2	TRBJ2-1	CASTRPGGSSNEQFF	TGTGCCAGCACCCGGCCCGGGGGGTCTTCCAATGAGCAGTTCTTC
TRBV5-1	-	-	TRBJ2-7	CASSLGGSDYEQYF	TGCGCCAGCAGCTTGGGTGGCTCAGACTACGAGCAGTACTTC
TRBV27	-	TRBD1	TRBJ2-5	CASSWGRGPPIETQYF	TGTGCCAGCAGTTGGGGAAGGGGGCCCCCGATAGAGACCCAGTACTTC
TRBV6-5	-	TRBD2	TRBJ2-7	CASSYGTSGYEQYF	TGTGCCAGCAGTTACGGGACTAGCGGCTACGAGCAGTACTTC
TRBV28	-	TRBD1	TRBJ1-3	CASRPDRGRNTIYF	TGTGCCAGCAGACCCGACAGGGGAAGGAACACCATATATTTT
TRBV7-9	few	TRBD1	TRBJ1-5	CASSLTTGDNQPQHF	TGTGCCAGCAGCTTAACCACAGGGGATAATCAGCCCCAGCATTTT
TRBV2	-	-	TRBJ1-5	CASIPTRGGPQPQHF	TGTGCCAGCATTCCGACTAGAGGAGGCCCTCAGCCCCAGCATTTT
TRBV28	few	-	TRBJ2-5	CASSFERGGYKVYQETQYF	TGTGCCAGCAGTTTCGAACGTGGGGGCTACAAAGTGTACCAAGAGACCCAGTACTTC
TRBV18	-	-	TRBJ1-1	CASSPVGHQNTEAFF	TGTGCCAGCTCACCAGTGGGACACCAGAACACTGAAGCTTTCTTT
TRBV19	few	-	TRBJ2-7	CASSNHRVSYEQYF	TGTGCCAGTAGTAACCACAGGGTCTCCTACGAGCAGTACTTC
TRBV27	-	TRBD2	TRBJ2-7	CASSPTRTSGFSYEQYF	TGTGCCAGCAGTCCAACTAGGACTAGCGGGTTCTCCTACGAGCAGTACTTC
TRBV7-3	-	TRBD2	TRBJ2-7	CASSRSAGTTYEQYF	TGTGCCAGCAGCAGATCAGCGGGAACGACCTACGAGCAGTACTTC
TRBV19	-	-	TRBJ2-3	CASSIVSSDTQYF	TGTGCCAGTAGTATAGTCTCGTCAGATACGCAGTATTTT
TRBV6-5	-	TRBD2	TRBJ2-1	CASSRTSGSYNEQFF	TGTGCCAGCAGTAGGACTAGCGGGAGCTACAATGAGCAGTTCTTC
TRBV6-5	-	TRBD1	TRBJ2-7	CASAGTAASDEQYF	TGTGCCAGCGCTGGGACAGCCGCTTCCGACGAGCAGTACTTC
TRBV7-7	-	TRBD2	TRBJ2-7	CASRALAGGITIMYF	TGTGCCAGCAGAGCCCTAGCGGGAGGGATTACGATAATGTACTTC
TRBV4-2	-	TRBD1	TRBJ2-3	CASSQVDRVTDTQYF	TGTGCCAGCAGCCAAGTAGACAGGGTCACAGATACGCAGTATTTT
TRBV4-3	-	-	TRBJ2-7	CASSLVGDGTPYEQYF	TGCGCCAGCAGCCTGGTCGGGGACGGGACACCCTACGAGCAGTACTTC
TRBV4-1	-	-	TRBJ2-7	CASSISGASYEQYF	TGCGCCAGCAGCATCTCCGGTGCCTCCTACGAGCAGTACTTC
TRBV6-5	-	TRBD2	TRBJ2-7	CASSYSGGTSGTEQYF	TGTGCCAGCAGTTACTCAGGAGGGACTAGCGGGACCGAGCAGTACTTC
TRBV24-1	-	-	TRBJ1-1	CATSDSAGDTEAFF	TGTGCCACCAGTGATTCTGCAGGGGACACTGAAGCTTTCTTT
TRBV7-9	-	-	TRBJ1-2	CASSLADTDYGYTF	TGTGCCAGCAGCTTAGCGGACACCGACTATGGCTACACCTTC
TRBV9	-	-	TRBJ2-2	CASSVDGTGELFF	TGTGCCAGCAGCGTAGACGGCACCGGGGAGCTGTTTTTT
TRBV11-2	-	TRBD1	TRBJ2-7	CASSTDRTYEQYF	TGTGCCAGCAGCACGGACAGGACCTACGAGCAGTACTTC
TRBV7-2	-	-	TRBJ1-1	CASSLGRQALAFF	TGTGCCAGCAGCTTGGGGAGACAGGCCTTAGCTTTCTTT
TRBV6-1	-	-	TRBJ1-2	CASSERSGGNGYTF	TGTGCCAGCAGTGAAAGGTCCGGGGGAAATGGCTACACCTTC
TRBV2	-	-	TRBJ1-2	CASSPRATGNYGYTF	TGTGCCAGCAGCCCCCGAGCCACAGGGAACTATGGCTACACCTTC
TRBV11-1	-	-	TRBJ2-6	CASSLLGSSGANVLTF	TGTGCCAGCAGCTTATTGGGGAGCTCTGGGGCCAACGTCCTGACTTTC
TRBV4-1	-	TRBD2	TRBJ2-5	CASSVAGGPGETQYF	TGCGCCAGCAGTGTAGCGGGAGGGCCAGGAGAGACCCAGTACTTC
TRBV7-3	once	-	TRBJ2-7	CASSLSGGPYEQYF	TGTGCCAGCAGCTTAAGTGGGGGCCCCTACGAGCAGTACTTC
TRBV28	-	-	TRBJ1-3	CASSMTGDSGNTIYF	TGTGCCAGCAGTATGACGGGGGATTCAGGAAACACCATATATTTT
TRBV4-3	-	-	TRBJ1-2	CASSQDVLGAYGYTF	TGCGCCAGCAGCCAAGACGTGCTGGGGGCATATGGCTACACCTTC
TRBV25-1	-	-	TRBJ2-5	CASSEWKRAQETQYF	TGTGCCAGCAGTGAATGGAAGCGAGCCCAAGAGACCCAGTACTTC
TRBV7-2	-	-	TRBJ2-3	CASSLVAVDTQYF	TGTGCCAGCAGCTTAGTGGCCGTAGATACGCAGTATTTT
TRBV29-1	-	-	TRBJ2-1	CSFRDTPYNEQFF	TGCAGCTTCCGGGACACCCCCTACAATGAGCAGTTCTTC
TRBV4-1	-	TRBD1	TRBJ2-7	CASSQPGQGNEQYF	TGCGCCAGCAGCCAGCCGGGACAGGGAAACGAGCAGTACTTC
TRBV4-1	many	TRBD1	TRBJ2-7	CASSQDSAGGMSEQYF	TGCGCCAGCAGCCAAGATTCGGCAGGGGGAATGAGCGAGCAGTACTTC
TRBV4-3	-	-	TRBJ2-2	CASSQDGGSNTGELFF	TGCGCCAGCAGCCAAGATGGCGGGTCTAACACCGGGGAGCTGTTTTTT
TRBV11-2	-	TRBD2	TRBJ2-1	CASSFFAGENEQFF	TGTGCCAGCAGCTTTTTTGCGGGAGAAAATGAGCAGTTCTTC
TRBV28	-	-	TRBJ1-4	CASSLGGFEEKLFF	TGTGCCAGCAGTTTGGGAGGGTTCGAGGAAAAACTGTTTTTT
TRBV28	-	TRBD1	TRBJ1-5	CASSLGGQLGQPQHF	TGTGCCAGCAGTTTAGGGGGACAGCTCGGTCAGCCCCAGCATTTT
TRBV21-1	few	-	TRBJ2-7	CASSKGAGGAPEQYF	TGTGCCAGCAGCAAAGGGGCAGGAGGGGCTCCGGAGCAGTACTTC
TRBV18	-	-	TRBJ1-1	CASSPLPGQEAFF	TGTGCCAGCTCACCACTTCCCGGACAGGAAGCTTTCTTT
TRBV4-1	few	TRBD2	TRBJ2-6	CASSPGLAVSGANVLTF	TGCGCCAGCAGCCCGGGACTAGCGGTCTCTGGGGCCAACGTCCTGACTTTC